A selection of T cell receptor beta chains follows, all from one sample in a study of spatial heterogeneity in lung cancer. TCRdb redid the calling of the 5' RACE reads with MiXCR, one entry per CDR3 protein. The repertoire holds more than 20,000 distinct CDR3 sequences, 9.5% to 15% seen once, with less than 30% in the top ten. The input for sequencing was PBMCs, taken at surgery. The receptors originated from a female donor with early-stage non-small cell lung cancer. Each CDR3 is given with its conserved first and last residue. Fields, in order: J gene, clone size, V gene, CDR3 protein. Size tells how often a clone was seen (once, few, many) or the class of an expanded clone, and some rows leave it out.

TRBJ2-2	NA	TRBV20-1	CSAAGGRVGELFF
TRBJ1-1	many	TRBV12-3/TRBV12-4	CASSLAGTGSSAEAFF
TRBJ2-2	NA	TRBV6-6	CASSPHDPHTGELFF
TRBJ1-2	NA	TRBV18	CASSPRTDGGGYTF
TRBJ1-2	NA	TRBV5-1	CASSLTGRDYGYTF
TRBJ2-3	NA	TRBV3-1	CASSQDLSVADTQYF
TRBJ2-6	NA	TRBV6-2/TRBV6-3	CASSYQGSGANVLTF
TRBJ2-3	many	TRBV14	CASSQGATSGRYTDTQYF
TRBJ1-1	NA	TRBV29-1	CSTEEAFF
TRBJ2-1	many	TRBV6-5	CASSAGGDYNEQFF
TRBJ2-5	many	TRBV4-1	CASSQDSRGQETQYF
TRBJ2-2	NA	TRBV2	CASSVQRGNTGELFF
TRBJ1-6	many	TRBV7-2	CASSPGRGHLYNSPLHF
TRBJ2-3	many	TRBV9	CASSSRTDERYF
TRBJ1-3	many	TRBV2	CASLAGQSSGNTIYF
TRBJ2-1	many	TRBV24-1	CATAGINNEQFF
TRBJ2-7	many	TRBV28	CASRAGYYEQYF
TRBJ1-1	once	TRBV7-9	CASSSQGNTEAFF
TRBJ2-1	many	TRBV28	CASSSLSRYNEQFF
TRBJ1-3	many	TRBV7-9	CASSTLDSGNTIYF
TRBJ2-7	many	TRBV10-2	CASSPSFGGPSKQYF
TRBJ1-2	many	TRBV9	CASSVARDRGNYGYTF
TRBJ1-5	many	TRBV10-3	CATAPTKGGHYQPQHF
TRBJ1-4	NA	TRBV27	CASSLSSYKVEKLFF
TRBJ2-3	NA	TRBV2	CASSRDIGTDTQYF
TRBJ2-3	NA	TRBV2	CASNNRGTSSQYF
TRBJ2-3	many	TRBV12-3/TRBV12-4	CASSLSPGPTDTQYF
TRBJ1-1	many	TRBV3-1	CASSQDRGNKAFF
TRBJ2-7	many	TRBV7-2	CASSLLAGARPSIYEQYF
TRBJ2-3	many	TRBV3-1	CASSHARYGLDF
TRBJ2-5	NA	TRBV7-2	CASSLGMDQETQYF
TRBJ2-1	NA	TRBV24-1	CATSGDRTSGRAAQFF
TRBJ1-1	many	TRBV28	CASSFVAMNTEAFF
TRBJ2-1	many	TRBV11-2	CASSSGGGSYNEQFF
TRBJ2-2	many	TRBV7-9	CASSLRPKNTGELFF
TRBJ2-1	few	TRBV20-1	CSARDEGLAGALRLYNEQFF
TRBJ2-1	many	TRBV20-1	CSARDPVARDEQFF
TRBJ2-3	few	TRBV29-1	CSVEDPGGHPQYF
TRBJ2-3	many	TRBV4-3	CASSQDKGGRTQYF
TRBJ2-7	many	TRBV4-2	CASSQDQGGVAYEQYF
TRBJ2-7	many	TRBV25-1	CASSGNVGAESPYEQYF
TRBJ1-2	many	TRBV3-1	CASSREGSNYGYTF
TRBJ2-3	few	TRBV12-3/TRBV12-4	CASNRWTDTQYF
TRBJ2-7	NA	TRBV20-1	CSAPDTRRAPYEQYF
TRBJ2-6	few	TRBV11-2	CASRNRPGAGANVLTF
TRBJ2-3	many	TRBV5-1	CASSFSTSGTTDTQYF
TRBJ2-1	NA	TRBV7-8	CASSLEGQGNEQFF
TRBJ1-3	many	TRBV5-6	CASSLSSHGSGNTIYF